This entry concerns a single T cell receptor (beta chain). The antigen remains unidentified. These data originate in a study of cytomegalovirus exposure and HLA in healthy donors. Overall study findings and caveats: It was reportedly the case that the classifier diagnosed cytomegalovirus status with high specificity and sensitivity. TCR beta chains numbering more than 150 were designated cytomegalovirus-associated. Most observed TCR sequences were rare, whereas some public TCRs were detected in many donors.

The validation cohort, a group of 130 or so subjects, included the donors and was separate from the approximately 700-subject first cohort. From germline, CDR1 is SGDLS and CDR2 YYNGEE. The CDR3 length is 15 residues. The V gene lost 0 bases and the J gene lost 2 bases, with 12 bases spanning the gap. The method was immunoSEQ multiplex PCR; TCRdb's version includes in-frame clones alone and lacks a portion of them. This sample has about 55,000 clones, with 75% to 95% found just once. The sample comprised PBMCs. This TCR was sampled from a man younger than 30 in good health and CMV-seronegative. The rearrangement joins TRBV9 to TRBJ2-7; D is possibly TRBD1 (5 bases). CDR3 region: CASSVAWGPAYEQYF. The DNA of the CDR3 is TGTGCCAGCAGCGTAGCTTGGGGCCCAGCCTACGAGCAGTACTTC.